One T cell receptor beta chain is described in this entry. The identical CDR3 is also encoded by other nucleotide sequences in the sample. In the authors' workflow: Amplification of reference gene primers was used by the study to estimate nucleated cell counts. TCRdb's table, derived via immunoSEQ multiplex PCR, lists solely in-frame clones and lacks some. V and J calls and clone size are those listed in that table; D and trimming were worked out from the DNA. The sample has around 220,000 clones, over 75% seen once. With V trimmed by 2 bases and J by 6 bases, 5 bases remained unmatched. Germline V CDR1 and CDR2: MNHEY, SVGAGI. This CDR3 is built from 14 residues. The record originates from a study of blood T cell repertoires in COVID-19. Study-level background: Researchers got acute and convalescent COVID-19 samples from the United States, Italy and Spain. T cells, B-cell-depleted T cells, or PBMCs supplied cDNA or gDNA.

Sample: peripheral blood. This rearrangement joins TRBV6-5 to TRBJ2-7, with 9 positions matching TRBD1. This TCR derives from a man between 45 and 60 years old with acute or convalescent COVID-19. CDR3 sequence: CASSYTGQGAEQYF. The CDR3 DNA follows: TGTGCCAGCAGTTACACGGGACAGGGCGCCGAGCAGTACTTC.